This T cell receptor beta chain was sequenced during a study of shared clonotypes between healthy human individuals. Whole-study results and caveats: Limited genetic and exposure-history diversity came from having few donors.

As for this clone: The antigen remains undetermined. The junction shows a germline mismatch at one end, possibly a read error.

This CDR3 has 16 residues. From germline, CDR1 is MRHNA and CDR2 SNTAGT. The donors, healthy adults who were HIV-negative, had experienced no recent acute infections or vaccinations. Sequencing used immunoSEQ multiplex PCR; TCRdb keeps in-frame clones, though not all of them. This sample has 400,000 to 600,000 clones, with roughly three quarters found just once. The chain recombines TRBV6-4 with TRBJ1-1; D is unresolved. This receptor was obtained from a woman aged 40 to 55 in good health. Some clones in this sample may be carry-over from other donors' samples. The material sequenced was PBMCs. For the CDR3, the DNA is TGTGTCAGCAGTTACTCTGGTGGGTATGCGAACACTGAAGCTTTCTTT. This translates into CVSSYSGGYANTEAFF.